The 10 T cell receptor beta chains given below trace back to one sample, sequenced in a study of metastatic and nonmetastatic thyroid tumors. TCRdb re-called the PCR reads through MiXCR. The sample lists 49,000 or so clones, around 25% seen once, with roughly 3% in the top ten. No treatment had been given to any patient before thyroid surgery. Material: blood. The receptor set was obtained from a male donor with papillary thyroid cancer or a benign thyroid nodule (not recorded which). Some clones in this sample may be carry-over from other donors' samples.

There are a few counts of this clone. The chain uses TRBV6-2 or TRBV6-3 and TRBJ2-7, with D possibly TRBD1 on 5 matching bases. Per germline, CDR1 MNHEY and CDR2 SVGEGT. The CDR3 is made up of 12 amino acids. Trimming pared 2 bases from V and 6 bases from J, leaving 8 bases between. CDR3 protein: CASSYARGEQYF. In DNA form, the CDR3 reads TGTGCCAGCAGTTACGCTAGGGGCGAGCAGTACTTC.

This clone has at least ten counts. This rearrangement joins TRBV20-1 to TRBJ2-1; D call uncertain. Looked up from germline, CDR1 is DFQATT and CDR2 is SNEGSKA (reference sequence). This CDR3 is built from 16 residues. Trimming cost V 0 bases and J 0 bases, with 12 bases left between them. The CDR3 nucleotides are TGCAGTGCTAGAGATCCCGAACGAGGCTCCTACAATGAGCAGTTCTTC. This sequence encodes CSARDPERGSYNEQFF.

The chain carries TRBV3-1 and TRBJ2-7; TRBD2 is a possible D gene (5 bases). Germline CDR1 reads LGHDT; CDR2 reads YNNKEL (reference sequence). This CDR3 is built from 14 residues. V shed 1 base and J shed 10 bases, with 17 bases lying between them. CDR3 sequence reads: CASSQVVSREPQYF. CDR3 coding DNA: TGTGCCAGCAGCCAAGTCGTTAGTAGGGAGCCTCAGTACTTC.

In this sample, this clone turned up many times. The V and J genes are TRBV19 and TRBJ2-4; D is uncertain. CDR1 and CDR2 (germline): LNHDA, SQIVND (reference sequence). V lost 3 bases, J lost 2 bases, and 8 bases lay in between. CDR3 length: 14 residues. CDR3 sequence (DNA): TGTGCCAGTAGTATGGTCCGTTCCAAAAACATTCAGTACTTC. It yields the protein CASSMVRSKNIQYF.

The chain's CDR3 is CSATYRGAAYEQYF. The CDR3 DNA follows: TGCAGTGCTACCTACAGGGGGGCCGCCTACGAGCAGTACTTC. The J gene is TRBJ2-7, the V gene TRBV20-1; 8 bases line up with TRBD1. The CDR3 has 14 residues. Trimming at V came to 4 bases and at J to 2 bases, leaving 7 bases not matched to a gene. Germline values: CDR1 DFQATT, CDR2 SNEGSKA (reference sequence).

This clone was seen many times. The V call is TRBV28, the J call TRBJ1-2, with D uncertain. The CDR3 covers 12 residues. Per the germline V gene, CDR1 is MDHEN and CDR2 is SYDVKM. Trimming removed 5 bases from V and 6 bases from J, with 10 bases in between. The CDR3 region is CASSPRRDGYTF. The CDR3 coding sequence is TGTGCCAGCAGTCCCCGAAGGGATGGCTACACCTTC.

This clone was seen at least ten times. The chain couples TRBV20-1 to TRBJ1-1; TRBD1 aligns across 7 bases. The V gene's germline CDR1 is DFQATT and CDR2 SNEGSKA (reference sequence). V lost 5 bases, J lost 6 bases, and 9 bases stayed unmatched. The CDR3 length is 13 residues. The CDR3 loop is CSAPRQGGSEAFF. CDR3 DNA sequence: TGCAGTGCTCCGCGACAGGGAGGTTCTGAAGCTTTCTTT.

This clone was seen repeatedly, ten times or more. The chain employs TRBV11-2 and TRBJ2-7, with 7 bases matching TRBD2. This CDR3 comprises 15 residues. CDR1 and CDR2 (germline): SGHAT, FQNNGV. The junction had 10 bases not matched to a gene; V was cut back by 4 bases and J by 4 bases. The chain's CDR3 is CASSSLAVVGYEQYF. The CDR3, as DNA: TGTGCCAGCAGCTCGCTAGCGGTTGTAGGGTACGAGCAGTACTTC. Full variable domain (missing parts from reference TRBV11-2 and TRBJ2-7): EAGVAQSPRYKIIEKRQSVAFWCNPISGHATLYWYQQILGQGPKLLIQFQNNGVVDDSQLPKDRFSAERLKGVDSTLKIQPAKLEDSAVYLCASSSLAVVGYEQYFGPGTRLTVT.

This clone occurred many times. One end of the junction fails to match germline, which may point to a read error. The rearrangement links TRBV18 to TRBJ1-1; D gene uncertain. This CDR3 is 16 amino acids long. Germline CDR1 and CDR2: KGHSH and LQKENI. The CDR3 region has the DNA TGTGCCAGCTCACCACCGAATCGTTCTAGGAACACTGAAGCTTCCTTT. Amino acid sequence: CASSPPNRSRNTEASF.

J is TRBJ1-1 and V is TRBV3-1; no reliable D call. There are 15 residues in the CDR3. The V and J ends lost 3 bases and 4 bases respectively, with 15 bases between them. Germline V CDR1 and CDR2: LGHDT, YNNKEL (reference sequence). CDR3 residues: CASSHDRPPSTEAFF. Written as DNA, the CDR3 is TGTGCCAGCAGCCACGACCGCCCCCCGAGCACTGAAGCTTTCTTT.